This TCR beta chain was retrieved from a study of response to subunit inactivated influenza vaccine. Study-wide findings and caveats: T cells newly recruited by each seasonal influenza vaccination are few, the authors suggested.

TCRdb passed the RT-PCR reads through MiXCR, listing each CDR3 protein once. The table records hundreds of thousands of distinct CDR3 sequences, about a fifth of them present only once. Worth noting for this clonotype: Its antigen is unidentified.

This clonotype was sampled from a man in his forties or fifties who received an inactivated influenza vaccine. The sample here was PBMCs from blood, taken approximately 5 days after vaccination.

The CDR3 is CATSDPRTIAGGPYNEQFF. Here the CDR3 DNA reads TGTGCCACCAGTGACCCTAGAACGATAGCTGGGGGGCCCTACAATGAGCAGTTCTTC. The chain employs TRBV24-1 and TRBJ2-1; the D gene could be TRBD1 or TRBD2 (6 bases each). Germline lookup yields CDR1 KGHDR and CDR2 SFDVKD. This CDR3 is 19 amino acids long. The V end lost 4 bases, the J end lost 2 bases, and 23 bases lay between the germline ends.